These T cell receptor beta chains were read from a single sample in a study of CD4 T cells in relation to SARS-CoV-2 and coronaviruses. Clones were sequenced by immunoSEQ multiplex PCR, and TCRdb holds only the in-frame ones, with some missing. Here the sample spans 55,000 to 75,000 clones, around 87% being singletons. Material: memory CD4+ T cells from PBMCs. The receptors were gathered from a human donor in good health. Each CDR3 is given with its conserved first and last residue. D genes are given only for firm matches. Clone size is not always given. Where it is, it says once, few, many or a class for expanded clones.

j_call v_call d_call clone_size cdr3_nt cdr3_aa
TRBJ2-1 TRBV27 NA NA TGTGCCAGCAAAGGGTTAGACTCCTACAATGAGCAGTTCTTC CASKGLDSYNEQFF
TRBJ2-3 TRBV20-1 TRBD2 NA TGCAGTGCTAGTTCGGCTAGCGGGGGCACAGATACGCAGTATTTT CSASSASGGTDTQYF
TRBJ2-7 TRBV9 NA NA TGTGCCAGCAGCGTAGGAGCAGGTCCTCTCTACGAGCAGTACTTC CASSVGAGPLYEQYF
TRBJ1-5 TRBV19 NA NA TGTGCCAGTAGTATGATCGGCGGCGATCAGCCCCAGCATTTT CASSMIGGDQPQHF
TRBJ1-6 TRBV7-9 NA few TGTGCCAGCAGCCTGGGCCGACCCCTCCACTTT CASSLGRPLHF
TRBJ2-1 TRBV7-2 NA few TGTGCCAGCAGCTTAGAGTGGGGGAGCTCCTACAATGAGCAGTTCTTC CASSLEWGSSYNEQFF
TRBJ2-1 TRBV27 TRBD2 NA TGTGCCAGCAGTTTGAGGTCGAGCGGGAGGGGTACTGAGCAGTTCTTC CASSLRSSGRGTEQFF
TRBJ1-2 TRBV29-1 TRBD1 once TGCAGCTGCCTATTGACAGGGAATAACTATGGCTACACCTTC CSCLLTGNNYGYTF
TRBJ2-3 TRBV28 NA few TGTGCCAGCAGGATAAGCACAGATACGCAGTATTTT CASRISTDTQYF
TRBJ2-1 TRBV27 TRBD2 NA TGTGCCAGCAGTGGACTAGCGGGAGGAGACAATGAGCAGTTCTTC CASSGLAGGDNEQFF
TRBJ2-7 TRBV5-8 TRBD2 NA TGTGCCAGCAGCCATGGGACTAGCGGGAGGAACGAGCAGTACTTC CASSHGTSGRNEQYF
TRBJ2-1 TRBV12-3/TRBV12-4 NA NA TGTGCCAGCAGTTATGACAATGAGCAGTTCTTC CASSYDNEQFF
TRBJ2-1 TRBV5-1 NA NA TGCGCCAGCAGCAGGACTGCAAATGAGCAGTTCTTC CASSRTANEQFF
TRBJ1-4 TRBV11-2 NA NA TGTGCCAGCAGCTTAATCGGAACCGTTGAAAAACTGTTTTTT CASSLIGTVEKLFF
TRBJ2-7 TRBV5-1 TRBD1 NA TGCGCCAGCAGCTCAGCCGGGACAGGGGCCTACGAGCAGTACTTC CASSSAGTGAYEQYF
TRBJ2-3 TRBV28 TRBD2 NA TGTGCCAGCAGTTTTACTAGCGGGTCGAAGGGAGATACGCAGTATTTT CASSFTSGSKGDTQYF
TRBJ2-7 TRBV3-1/TRBV3-2 NA once TGTGCCAGCAGAGGGCCTTTGGGTTACGAGCAGTACTTC CASRGPLGYEQYF
TRBJ1-2 TRBV28 NA NA TGTGCCACGCTACCGGGGCGCAGGGGATATGGCTACACCTTC CATLPGRRGYGYTF
TRBJ1-1 TRBV5-1 TRBD1 NA TGCGCCAGCAGCCCGAGACAGGGGAGAGATCTGGTAGCTTTCTTT CASSPRQGRDLVAFF
TRBJ1-6 TRBV30 NA NA TGTGCCTGGAATCGAGGTGGTCGGAATTCACCCCTCCACTTT CAWNRGGRNSPLHF
TRBJ1-5 TRBV6-1 NA NA TGTGCCAGCAGTGAGTCGGGGCAGGGACTCGGACCCCAGCATTTT CASSESGQGLGPQHF
TRBJ1-6 TRBV3-1/TRBV3-2 NA NA TGTGCCAGCAGACGCGGGCCGTCGGGTAATTCACCCCTCCACTTT CASRRGPSGNSPLHF
TRBJ2-1 TRBV5-4 NA NA TGTGCCAGCAGCTTTAGGATTGGAGGGGACAATGAGCAGTTCTTC CASSFRIGGDNEQFF
TRBJ1-1 TRBV9 TRBD1 once TGTGCCAGCAGCTTTGGGACAGGGGTTGGGACTGAAGCTTTCTTT CASSFGTGVGTEAFF
TRBJ1-2 TRBV9 TRBD1 NA TGTGCCAGCAGCGGGGGACAGGGCGGTAGGCATGGCTACACCTTC CASSGGQGGRHGYTF
TRBJ2-5 TRBV11-2 NA NA TGTGCCAGCAGCTCTATTGGTCTTCACACCCAAGAGACCCAGTACTTC CASSSIGLHTQETQYF
TRBJ2-7 TRBV6-4 NA NA TGTGCCAGCAGTGACTCCCCAGGGGCCCTATGCGTGTACGAGCAGTACTTC CASSDSPGALCVYEQYF
TRBJ1-5 TRBV18 NA NA TGTGCCAGCTCACCAATCAGGAATCAGCCCCAGCATTTT CASSPIRNQPQHF
TRBJ1-4 TRBV29-1 NA once TGCAGCGTTGCCGACGGGACTAATGAAAAACTGTTTTTT CSVADGTNEKLFF
TRBJ1-1 TRBV18 NA NA TGTGCCAGCTCACCGGACGGAATGAACACTGAAGCTTTCTTT CASSPDGMNTEAFF
TRBJ1-3 TRBV19 NA NA TGTGCCAGTAAGGGGCTGGGAGCCAACTCTGGAAACACCATATATTTT CASKGLGANSGNTIYF
TRBJ1-1 TRBV6-4 NA NA TGTGCCAGCAGTGATCACGGGTCCGGACGGACGAACACTGAAGCTTTCTTT CASSDHGSGRTNTEAFF
TRBJ1-1 TRBV18 NA NA TGTGCCAGCTCACCGCACCAGGGAGAGGACACTGAAGCTTTCTTT CASSPHQGEDTEAFF
TRBJ1-1 TRBV12-5 NA NA TGTGCTAGTGGTTCACGGACGGCAGTTCACACTGAAGCTTTCTTT CASGSRTAVHTEAFF
TRBJ2-2 TRBV5-1 NA NA TGCGCCAGCAGCTTGATTAGGACCACCGGGGAGCTGTTTTTT CASSLIRTTGELFF
TRBJ1-2 TRBV19 NA NA TGTGCCAGTAGTATAGACTCCGTCGCGGGCTATGGCTACACCTTC CASSIDSVAGYGYTF
TRBJ2-5 TRBV7-2 TRBD1 NA TGTGCCAGCAGACTAGGGACAGTTAAAGAGACCCAGTACTTC CASRLGTVKETQYF
TRBJ1-1 TRBV19 NA NA TGTGCCAGTAGTATAGGTCCGGGAACTGAAGCTTTCTTT CASSIGPGTEAFF
TRBJ2-3 TRBV29-1 TRBD2 few TGCAGCGTTGAAATACTAGCGGGGAATGCAGATACGCAGTATTTT CSVEILAGNADTQYF
TRBJ2-7 TRBV6-5 TRBD1 NA TGTGCCAGCAAGGGGGACAGGGGTAAAGACGAGCAGTACTTC CASKGDRGKDEQYF
TRBJ2-1 TRBV6-2/TRBV6-3 TRBD2 NA TGTGCCAGCAGTTTGACTAGCGGGAGCCTCGATGAGCAGTTCTTC CASSLTSGSLDEQFF
TRBJ1-6 TRBV7-9 NA few TGTGCCAGCAGCTTCGGGGAAAACCCCCTCCACTTT CASSFGENPLHF
TRBJ2-4 TRBV12-3/TRBV12-4 NA NA TGTGCCAGCAGTTGGACCAGTGGTGTTCAGTACTTC CASSWTSGVQYF
TRBJ2-1 TRBV5-1 TRBD1 NA TGCGCCAGCAGCGTCCTTCCGGGACAGGGCAGCGAGCAGTTCTTC CASSVLPGQGSEQFF
TRBJ2-6 TRBV5-6 NA NA TGTGCCAGCAGCTTCTGGCGAACGCTTAGCTCTGGGGCCAACGTCCTGACTTTC CASSFWRTLSSGANVLTF
TRBJ2-7 TRBV6-6 TRBD1 NA TGTGCCAGCAGTAGACAGGGGTACGAGCAGTACTTC CASSRQGYEQYF
TRBJ2-3 TRBV10-3 TRBD2 NA TGTGCCATCACCAGGACTAGCGGTCAGACAGATACGCAGTATTTT CAITRTSGQTDTQYF
TRBJ2-5 TRBV7-8 NA NA TGTGCCAGCAGCTTTGGGGGTTGGTCTCAAGAGACCCAGTACTTC CASSFGGWSQETQYF
TRBJ2-1 TRBV9 TRBD2 NA TGTGCCAGCAGCGACGGCGGGGGGAGACCCTACAATGAGCAGTTCTTC CASSDGGGRPYNEQFF
TRBJ2-3 TRBV24-1 TRBD1 NA TGTGCCACCAGTGGTCCGGGACAGGATACAGATACGCAGTATTTT CATSGPGQDTDTQYF
TRBJ1-1 TRBV28 NA NA TGTGCCAGCAGTCCCAGGGGATTTGTCACTGAAGCTTTCTTT CASSPRGFVTEAFF
TRBJ1-1 TRBV5-4 NA once TGTGCCAGCAGCCCCCTGGGAAGGAACACTGAAGCTTTCTTT CASSPLGRNTEAFF
TRBJ2-3 TRBV28 NA NA TGTGCCAGCAGCACTTCGCGGCCTAGCACAGATACGCAGTATTTT CASSTSRPSTDTQYF
TRBJ1-2 TRBV6-5 TRBD1 NA TGTGCCAGCAGTAGACTACAGGGGTCAGGCTATGGCTACACCTTC CASSRLQGSGYGYTF